The following is a TCR beta chain sequence with its context. The CDR3 has 16 amino acids. Germline V gene data show CDR1 as SGHRS and CDR2 as YFSETQ. Trimming cost V 4 bases and J 1 base; bases outside gene matches: 10. The sample is drawn from a study of technical replicates of blood from a few donors. TCRdb keeps only in-frame clones here, not all; method: immunoSEQ multiplex PCR. The sample lists some 93,000 clones, about 96% occurring once. The sequenced sample was T cells isolated from PBMCs. The sequence was collected from a human donor in good health. The chain recombines TRBV5-1 with TRBJ1-1; TRBD1 matches 7 bases. The CDR3 bases are TGCGCCAGCAGCCCAGGACAGGCACGAACGAACACTGAAGCTTTCTTT. Protein product: CASSPGQARTNTEAFF.